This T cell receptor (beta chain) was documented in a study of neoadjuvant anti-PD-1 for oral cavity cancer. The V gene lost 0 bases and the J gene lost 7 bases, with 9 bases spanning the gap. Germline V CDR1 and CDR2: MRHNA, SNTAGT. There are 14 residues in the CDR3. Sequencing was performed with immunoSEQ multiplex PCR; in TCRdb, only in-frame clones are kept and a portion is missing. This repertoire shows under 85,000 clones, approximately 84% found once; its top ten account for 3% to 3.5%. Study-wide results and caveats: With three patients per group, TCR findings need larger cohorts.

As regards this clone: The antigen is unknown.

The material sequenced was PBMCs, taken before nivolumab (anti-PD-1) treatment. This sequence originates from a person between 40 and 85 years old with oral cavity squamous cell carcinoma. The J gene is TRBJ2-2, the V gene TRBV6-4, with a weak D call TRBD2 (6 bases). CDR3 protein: CASSDSAGGGELFF. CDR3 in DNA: TGTGCCAGCAGTGACTCAGCGGGCGGCGGGGAGCTGTTTTTT.